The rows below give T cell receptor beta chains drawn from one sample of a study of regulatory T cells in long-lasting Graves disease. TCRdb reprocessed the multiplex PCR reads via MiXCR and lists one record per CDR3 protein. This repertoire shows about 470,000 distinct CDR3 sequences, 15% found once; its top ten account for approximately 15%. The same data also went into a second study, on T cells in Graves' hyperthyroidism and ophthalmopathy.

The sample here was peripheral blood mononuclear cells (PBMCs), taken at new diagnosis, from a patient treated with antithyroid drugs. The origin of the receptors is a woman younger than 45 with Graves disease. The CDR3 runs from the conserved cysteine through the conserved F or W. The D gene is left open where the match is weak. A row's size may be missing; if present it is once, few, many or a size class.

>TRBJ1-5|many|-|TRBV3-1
CASSQTDGTQPQHF
TGTGCCAGCAGCCAAACCGATGGGACTCAGCCCCAGCATTTT
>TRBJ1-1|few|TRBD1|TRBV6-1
CASRPDRGSDTEAFF
TGTGCCAGCAGACCCGACAGGGGTAGCGACACTGAAGCTTTCTTT
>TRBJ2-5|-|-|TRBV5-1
CASSPGTLAETQYF
TGCGCCAGCAGCCCCGGGACTTTAGCCGAGACCCAGTACTTC
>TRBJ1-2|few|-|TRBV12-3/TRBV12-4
CASSYLYGYTF
TGTGCCAGCAGTTATCTTTATGGCTACACCTTC
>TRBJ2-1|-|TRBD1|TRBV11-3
CASSLDGPGQGVDEQFF
TGTGCCAGCAGCTTAGACGGACCGGGACAGGGAGTCGATGAGCAGTTCTTC
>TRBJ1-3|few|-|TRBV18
CASSPNRGDISGNTIYF
TGTGCCAGCTCACCAAATCGGGGGGACATATCCGGAAACACCATATATTTT
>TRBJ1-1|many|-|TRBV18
CASSPRLEGMNTEAFF
TGTGCCAGCTCACCACGCCTAGAAGGGATGAACACTGAAGCTTTCTTT
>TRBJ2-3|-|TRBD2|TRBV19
CASSIRLAGGGDTQYF
TGTGCCAGTAGTATTCGCCTAGCGGGAGGAGGGGATACGCAGTATTTT
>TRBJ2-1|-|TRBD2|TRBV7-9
CASSLGSGRVYNEQFF
TGTGCCAGCAGCTTAGGAAGCGGGAGAGTGTACAATGAGCAGTTCTTC
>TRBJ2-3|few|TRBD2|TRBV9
CASSAPRGGDTQYF
TGTGCCAGCAGCGCCCCGCGCGGGGGAGATACGCAGTATTTT
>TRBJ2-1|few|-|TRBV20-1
CSARARQGWYNEQFF
TGCAGTGCTAGAGCCCGGCAGGGCTGGTACAATGAGCAGTTCTTC
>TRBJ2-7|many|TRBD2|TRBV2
CASSLTSGAAYEQYF
TGTGCCAGCAGCCTCACTAGCGGGGCTGCCTACGAGCAGTACTTC
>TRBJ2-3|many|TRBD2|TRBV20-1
CSAQRQGGLAGGARNTQYF
TGCAGTGCCCAGCGCCAGGGTGGACTAGCGGGAGGCGCAAGGAATACGCAGTATTTT
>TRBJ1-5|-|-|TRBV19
CASSIGSTNQPQHF
TGTGCCAGTAGTATAGGTTCCACGAATCAGCCCCAGCATTTT
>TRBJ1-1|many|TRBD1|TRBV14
CASSRLQGLGTEAFF
TGTGCCAGCAGCCGCCTACAGGGGCTCGGCACTGAAGCTTTCTTT
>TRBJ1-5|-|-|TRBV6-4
CASSAVQGMGNQPQHF
TGTGCCAGCAGCGCAGTTCAGGGTATGGGCAATCAGCCCCAGCATTTT